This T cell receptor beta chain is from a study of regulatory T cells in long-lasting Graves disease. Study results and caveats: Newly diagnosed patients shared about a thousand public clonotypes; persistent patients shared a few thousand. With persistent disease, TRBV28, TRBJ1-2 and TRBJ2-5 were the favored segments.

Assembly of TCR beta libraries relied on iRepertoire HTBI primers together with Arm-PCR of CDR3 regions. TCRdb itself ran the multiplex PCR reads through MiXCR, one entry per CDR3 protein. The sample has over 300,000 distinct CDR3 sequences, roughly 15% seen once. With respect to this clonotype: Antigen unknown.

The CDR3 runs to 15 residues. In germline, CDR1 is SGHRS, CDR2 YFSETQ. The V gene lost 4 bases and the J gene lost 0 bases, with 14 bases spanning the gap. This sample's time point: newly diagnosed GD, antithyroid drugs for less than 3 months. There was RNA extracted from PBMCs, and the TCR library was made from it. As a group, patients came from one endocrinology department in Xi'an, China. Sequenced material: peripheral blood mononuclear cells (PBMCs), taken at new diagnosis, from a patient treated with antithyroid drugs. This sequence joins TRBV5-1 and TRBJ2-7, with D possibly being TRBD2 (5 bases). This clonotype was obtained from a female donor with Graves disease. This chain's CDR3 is CASSQTGESSYEQYF. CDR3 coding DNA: TGCGCCAGCAGCCAAACCGGGGAAAGCTCCTACGAGCAGTACTTC. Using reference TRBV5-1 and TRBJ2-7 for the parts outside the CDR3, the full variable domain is KAGVTQTPRYLIKTRGQQVTLSCSPISGHRSVSWYQQTPGQGLQFLFEYFSETQRNKGNFPGRFSGRQFSNSRSEMNVSTLELGDSALYLCASSQTGESSYEQYFGPGTRLTVT.